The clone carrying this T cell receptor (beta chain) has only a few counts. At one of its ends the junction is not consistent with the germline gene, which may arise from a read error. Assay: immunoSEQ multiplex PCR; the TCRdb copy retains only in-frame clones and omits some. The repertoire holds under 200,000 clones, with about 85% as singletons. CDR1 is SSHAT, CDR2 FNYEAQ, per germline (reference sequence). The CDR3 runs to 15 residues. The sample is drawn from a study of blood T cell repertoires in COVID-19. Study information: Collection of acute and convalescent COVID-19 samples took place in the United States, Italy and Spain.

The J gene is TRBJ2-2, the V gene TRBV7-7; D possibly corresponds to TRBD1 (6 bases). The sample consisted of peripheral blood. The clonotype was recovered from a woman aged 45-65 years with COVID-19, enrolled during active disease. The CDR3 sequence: CASSLAMGADGELFF. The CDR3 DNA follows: TGTGCTAGCAGCTTAGCGATGGGGGCAGACGGGGAGCTGTTTTTT.